The entry that follows covers one T cell receptor (beta chain) sequence. The sample originates from a study of blood T cell repertoires in COVID-19. Assay used: immunoSEQ multiplex PCR; TCRdb lists only in-frame clones, some missing. The sample records approximately 220,000 clones, approximately 87% being singletons. Germline loops: CDR1 MDHEN, CDR2 SYDVKM. Trimming removed 7 bases from V and 4 bases from J; junction bases left unmatched: 12. This CDR3 spans 15 amino acids. The sample taken for sequencing was peripheral blood. The receptor's source is a man aged 55 to 70 who had recovered from COVID-19. This chain connects TRBV28 to TRBJ1-2; TRBD1 matches at 7 bases. The CDR3 bases are TGTGCCAGCACAGGGGGAGATCGACCTAGCTATGGCTACACCTTC. Residues: CASTGGDRPSYGYTF.